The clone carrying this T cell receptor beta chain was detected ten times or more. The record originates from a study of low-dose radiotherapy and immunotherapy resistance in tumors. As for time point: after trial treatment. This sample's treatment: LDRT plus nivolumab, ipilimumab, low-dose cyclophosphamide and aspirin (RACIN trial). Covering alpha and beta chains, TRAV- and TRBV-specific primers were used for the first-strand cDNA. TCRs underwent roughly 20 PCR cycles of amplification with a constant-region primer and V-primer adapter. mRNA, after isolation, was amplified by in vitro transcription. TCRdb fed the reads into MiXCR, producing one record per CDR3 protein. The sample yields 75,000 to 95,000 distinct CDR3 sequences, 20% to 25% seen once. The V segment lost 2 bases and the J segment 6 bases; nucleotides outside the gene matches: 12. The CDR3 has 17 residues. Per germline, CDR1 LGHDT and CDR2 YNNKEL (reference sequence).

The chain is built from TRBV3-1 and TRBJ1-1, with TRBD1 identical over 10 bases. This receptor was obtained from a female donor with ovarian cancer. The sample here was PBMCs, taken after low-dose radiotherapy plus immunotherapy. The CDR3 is CASSQFGVGQGTAEAFF. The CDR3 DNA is TGTGCCAGCAGCCAATTCGGAGTGGGACAGGGGACGGCTGAAGCTTTCTTT.